One sample yielded the 6 T cell receptor beta chains listed below, sequenced in a study of cytomegalovirus exposure and HLA in healthy donors. Use of 60 Vbeta and 13 Jbeta primers characterized the PCR. Repertoires were generated with immunoSEQ multiplex PCR, while TCRdb's copy carries only in-frame clones and drops some. The sample yields some 100,000 clones, more than 65% seen once. Sequenced sample: PBMCs. The receptors stem from a woman aged 45-65 years in good health and CMV-seropositive.

The rearrangement uses TRBV14 and TRBJ1-1, with 10 nucleotides matching TRBD1. V trimming: 4 bases; J trimming: 9 bases; junction bases outside the gene matches: 11. Looked up from germline, CDR1 is SGHDN and CDR2 is FVKESK. The CDR3 runs 15 residues. The DNA for the CDR3 is TGTGCCAGCAGCCGAACCGGGACAGGGGACGAAAAAGCTTTCTTT. It codes for CASSRTGTGDEKAFF. The full variable domain, in which reference TRBV14 and TRBJ1-1 provide the parts outside the CDR3, is EAGVTQFPSHSVIEKGQTVTLRCDPISGHDNLYWYRRVMGKEIKFLLHFVKESKQDESGMPNNRFLAERTGGTYSTLKVQPAELEDSGVYFCASSRTGTGDEKAFFGQGTRLTVV.

This chain connects TRBV7-9 to TRBJ2-7; 8 bases line up with TRBD1. After removal of 4 bases from V and 6 bases from J, the junction contained 5 bases not matched to a gene. CDR1 and CDR2 from the germline V gene are SEHNR and FQNEAQ (reference sequence). CDR3 length: 13 amino acids. For the CDR3, the DNA is TGTGCCAGCAGCTCGGGACAGGTTGGCGAGCAGTACTTC. Encoded protein: CASSSGQVGEQYF.

In this sample, this clone turned up a few times. The rearrangement joins TRBV6-5 to TRBJ1-3; no clear D. Between the trimmed V and J ends, which lost 2 bases and 4 bases, there was a span of 3 bases. The CDR3 spans 12 residues. CDR1 MNHEY and CDR2 SVGAGI come from the germline V gene. The CDR3 region is CASSYEGNTIYF. CDR3 nucleotide sequence: TGTGCCAGCAGTTACGAGGGAAACACCATATATTTT.

V and J are TRBV2 and TRBJ2-5, with TRBD1 as a possible D gene (9 bases). Germline CDR1 and CDR2: SNHLY and FYNNEI. This CDR3 contains 18 residues. Trimming took 4 bases from V and 5 from J, leaving 26 bases between them. CDR3 sequence: CASSALPLGQGTRETQYF. As DNA, the CDR3 is TGTGCCAGCAGTGCCCTCCCCCTCGGACAGGGGACTAGGGAGACCCAGTACTTC. Complete variable domain (other parts from reference TRBV2 and TRBJ2-5): EPEVTQTPSHQVTQMGQEVILRCVPISNHLYFYWYRQILGQKVEFLVSFYNNEISEKSEIFDDQFSVERPDGSNFTLKIRSTKLEDSAMYFCASSALPLGQGTRETQYFGPGTRLLVL.

This clone was observed once. The rearrangement joins TRBV4-1 to TRBJ1-1; possibly TRBD1 for D (5 bases). Trimming pared 0 bases from V and 6 bases from J, leaving 11 bases between. The CDR3 totals 14 residues. Germline V gene lookup returns CDR1 MGHRA and CDR2 YSYEKL. The CDR3 region is CASSQEGRVAEAFF. The CDR3 nucleotides are TGCGCCAGCAGCCAAGAGGGGCGCGTGGCTGAAGCTTTCTTT.

The V and J genes are TRBV5-4 and TRBJ2-7; 7 bases are a match to TRBD2. CDR3 size: 12 residues. V was clipped by 2 bases and J by 6 bases; unmatched bases: 2. CDR1 is SGHNT and CDR2 is YYREEE in the germline V gene (reference sequence). The CDR3 region has the DNA TGTGCCAGCAGCTTTAGGGAGGGCGAGCAGTACTTC. Translating gives CASSFREGEQYF.